The clone carrying this T cell receptor beta chain appeared a few times. The data derive from a study of T-cell memory formation after mild COVID-19. Trimming shortened V by 1 base and J by 1 base, and 16 bases separated the two germline ends. This CDR3 is built from 17 residues. From germline, CDR1 is LGHNA and CDR2 YSLEER. TCRdb re-called the 5' RACE reads with MiXCR, one entry per CDR3 protein. The sample records approximately 340,000 distinct CDR3 sequences, more than 15% being singletons. The clonotype was recovered from a man between 18 and 35 years old who had mild COVID-19 (a few samples of this study predate the infection). Cell type and time point are not known. V is TRBV4-3 and J is TRBJ1-1; perhaps TRBD1 as D (5 bases). The sample was PBMCs or a T cell subset sorted from them (not recorded which). CDR3: CASSQGWFGARNTEAFF. The CDR3 DNA is TGCGCCAGCAGCCAAGGGTGGTTCGGGGCCAGGAACACTGAAGCTTTCTTT.